This T cell receptor beta chain was recovered during a study of sequential checkpoint blockade in melanoma. This clone was seen many times. Assay: immunoSEQ multiplex PCR; the TCRdb copy retains only in-frame clones and omits some. The sample carries 7,900 or so clones, around a quarter recorded once. As to treatment: randomized to nivolumab then ipilimumab (arm A) or the reverse (arm B). The germline gives CDR1 MGHRA, CDR2 YSYEKL. J gave up 7 bases and V 4 bases, and 7 bases lay outside the gene matches. This CDR3 has 15 residues. This TCR came from a human donor with melanoma. Sample: tumor tissue (inferred from file names), taken from a patient given nivolumab and ipilimumab in sequence. The chain uses TRBV4-1 and TRBJ1-6; 7 bases are a match to TRBD1. The CDR3 bases are TGCGCCAGCAGCCCCAGAGGGACAGAGAATTCACCCCTCCACTTT. The encoded protein is CASSPRGTENSPLHF.